These T cell receptor beta chains were read from a single sample in a study of blood T cells in healthy people across ages. TCRdb reprocessed the 5' RACE reads with MiXCR, giving one entry per CDR3 protein. There are about a million distinct CDR3 sequences in the sample; roughly 43% occur only once, and 13% lies in the top ten. The source material was blood. The source of these receptors is a man aged 30-40 years in good health. Each CDR3 is given with its conserved first and last residue. Each record gives: J gene, clone size, D gene, V gene, CDR3 protein, CDR3 DNA. The D gene is left open where the match is weak. Not every row has a clone size; where given, it reads once, few, many or a size class.

TRBJ1-2,.,.,TRBV12-3/TRBV12-4,CASSSPGQNHGYTF,TGTGCCAGCAGCTCGCCCGGACAGAACCATGGCTACACCTTC
TRBJ2-3,.,TRBD1,TRBV29-1,CSVTGTGSFLNTQYF,TGCAGCGTCACAGGGACAGGGAGTTTTCTTAATACGCAGTATTTT
TRBJ2-7,.,TRBD1,TRBV4-3,CASSHGTGLYEQYF,TGCGCCAGCAGCCATGGGACAGGGTTATACGAGCAGTACTTC
TRBJ2-5,.,.,TRBV9,CASSVVGTGETQYF,TGTGCCAGCAGCGTAGTAGGGACGGGAGAGACCCAGTACTTC
TRBJ2-3,.,.,TRBV28,CASSFPSKRTDTQYF,TGTGCCAGCAGTTTCCCTAGCAAGAGAACAGATACGCAGTATTTT
TRBJ1-2,.,.,TRBV5-5,CASSLVPGSYGYTF,TGTGCCAGCAGCTTGGTCCCGGGGAGCTATGGCTACACCTTC
TRBJ2-7,few,.,TRBV5-1,CASSGDFGSYEQYF,TGCGCCAGCTCAGGGGATTTCGGCTCCTACGAGCAGTACTTC
TRBJ2-1,.,.,TRBV6-2/TRBV6-3,CASSLWGDRDEQFF,TGTGCCAGCAGTTTGTGGGGGGACCGCGATGAGCAGTTCTTC
TRBJ2-7,few,.,TRBV4-3,CASSQDKTPAYEQYF,TGCGCCAGCAGCCAAGATAAGACACCGGCCTACGAGCAGTACTTC
TRBJ1-2,.,.,TRBV30,CAWFKQGYGYTF,TGTGCCTGGTTTAAACAGGGCTATGGCTACACCTTC
TRBJ1-5,.,.,TRBV21-1,CASSPRDAGGNQPQHF,TGTGCCAGCAGCCCCCGGGATGCGGGAGGCAATCAGCCCCAGCATTTT
TRBJ1-1,.,.,TRBV5-1,CASSLGYLGNTEAFF,TGCGCCAGCAGCTTGGGGTATCTCGGGAACACTGAAGCTTTCTTT
TRBJ2-7,.,TRBD1,TRBV25-1,CASRGLGGFHEQYF,TGTGCCAGTCGTGGGTTAGGGGGCTTCCACGAGCAGTACTTC
TRBJ1-4,.,.,TRBV2,CASRRQAGDEKLFF,TGTGCCAGCAGGAGACAGGCCGGGGATGAAAAACTGTTTTTT
TRBJ2-7,.,.,TRBV6-1,CASKEQVGHPRNEQYF,TGTGCCAGCAAGGAACAGGTGGGCCATCCTCGCAACGAGCAGTACTTC
TRBJ1-4,.,TRBD1,TRBV6-5,CASRGQGREKLFF,TGTGCCAGCAGGGGACAGGGACGGGAAAAACTGTTTTTT
TRBJ2-5,.,TRBD1,TRBV6-6,CASRTGAVETQYF,TGTGCCAGCAGGACAGGGGCTGTGGAGACCCAGTACTTC
TRBJ2-7,.,TRBD1,TRBV27,CASSYRQGLYEQYF,TGTGCCAGCAGTTACCGACAGGGGCTGTACGAGCAGTACTTC
TRBJ1-1,.,.,TRBV6-4,CASSDGNRGTEAFF,TGTGCCAGCAGTGACGGGAATCGGGGCACTGAAGCTTTCTTT
TRBJ2-5,few,.,TRBV29-1,CSALPTVAQETQYF,TGCAGCGCCCTGCCGACGGTAGCCCAAGAGACCCAGTACTTC
TRBJ2-2,few,.,TRBV12-3/TRBV12-4,CASSFGGETGELFF,TGTGCCAGCAGTTTTGGCGGGGAGACCGGGGAGCTGTTTTTT
TRBJ2-7,many,.,TRBV6-2/TRBV6-3,CASSGGAYEQYF,TGTGCCAGCAGCGGGGGAGCCTACGAGCAGTACTTC
TRBJ2-3,.,TRBD1,TRBV5-1,CASSRYTGDDTQYF,TGCGCCAGCAGCCGATACACAGGGGATGATACGCAGTATTTT
TRBJ1-1,few,.,TRBV21-1,CASSKGGRTEAFF,TGTGCCAGCAGCAAAGGGGGTAGGACTGAAGCTTTCTTT
TRBJ1-1,many,.,TRBV20-1,CSAKVGDTEAFF,TGCAGTGCCAAGGTCGGCGACACTGAAGCTTTCTTT
TRBJ2-6,.,TRBD1,TRBV6-2/TRBV6-3,CASSTRTGLLSGANVLTF,TGTGCCAGCAGTACCCGGACAGGTCTACTCTCTGGGGCCAACGTCCTGACTTTC
TRBJ2-1,many,.,TRBV2,CASRSPGTSSYNEQFF,TGTGCCAGCAGATCCCCCGGGACAAGCTCCTACAATGAGCAGTTCTTC
TRBJ2-7,many,.,TRBV29-1,CSVDRVSYEQYF,TGCAGCGTTGACAGGGTCTCCTACGAGCAGTACTTC
TRBJ2-3,few,.,TRBV7-2,CASSLASPGRKDADTQYF,TGTGCCAGCAGCTTAGCCTCACCAGGACGAAAGGACGCAGATACGCAGTATTTT
TRBJ1-1,.,.,TRBV20-1,CSATLQSNTEAFF,TGCAGTGCTACGTTGCAGTCGAACACTGAAGCTTTCTTT
TRBJ1-5,few,.,TRBV29-1,CSVGLSANQPQHF,TGCAGCGTGGGACTCTCGGCAAATCAGCCCCAGCATTTT
TRBJ1-2,.,.,TRBV4-1,CASSRDRGGDLVYGYTF,TGCGCCAGCAGCCGTGACCGTGGGGGGGACCTGGTCTATGGCTACACCTTC
TRBJ2-7,.,.,TRBV12-3/TRBV12-4,CASSPSGTSYEQYF,TGTGCCAGCAGTCCTTCCGGGACTTCCTACGAGCAGTACTTC